This entry is about one T cell receptor beta chain. The target antigen is unknown. A read error may account for a junction end that differs from germline. These data originate in a study of T cell repertoires in aging, cancer and after chemotherapy. Overall study context: Clear clonal overlap appeared across healthy donor samples taken over several months to years. The whole study produced a dataset of roughly 8.6 million TCR reads.

This CDR3 comprises 16 residues. Per germline, CDR1 SGHDT and CDR2 YYEEEE. Whole-study findings and limits: In each cancer cohort, median generation probability increased across chemotherapy, suggesting thymic output rebounded.

Amplification of TCR beta used genomic DNA extracted from peripheral blood. A mixed TRB-A/B primer pool amplified rearranged TRB by multiplex touch-down PCR. Each CDR3 protein is one row after TCRdb ran MiXCR on the multiplex PCR reads. The table has some 2,300 distinct CDR3 sequences, less than 25% seen once. This receptor was identified in a human donor in good health. Sequenced material: blood. This chain connects TRBV5-6 to TRBJ2-3, with TRBD2 matching 10 bases. CDR3 region: CASSLALAGGDDTQYF. In DNA form, the CDR3 reads TGCGCCAGCAGCTTGGCGTTAGCGGGGGGTGACGATACGCAGTATTTT.